The entry that follows covers one T cell receptor (beta chain) sequence. Its antigen is unknown. Data came from immunoSEQ multiplex PCR; TCRdb stores just in-frame clones and leaves some out. Among 300,000 to 400,000 clones listed, around 90% were seen once. The data were obtained in a study of Ad26.COV2.S vaccination and SARS-CoV-2 variants. Study-level background: In the study, Ad26.COV2.S was injected intramuscularly once, or twice 56 days apart.

Broader study findings: TCR breadth and depth estimates may have understated total T cell responses. The breadth of spike-specific CD8+ and CD4+ T cell responses after vaccination was reportedly substantial. Recipients of vaccine and of placebo showed similar breadth of their non-spike TCR repertoires.

Germline CDR1 and CDR2: MGHRA and YSYEKL. The CDR3 is 14 amino acids. V shed 4 bases, J shed 7 bases, and the junction held 8 bases outside the gene matches. Treatment reported: some 20 received Ad26.COV2.S at low or high dose, single or two shots; about five received placebo; per-sample allocation not given. The investigators took samples on day 63 after the first vaccine or placebo injection. The material sequenced was peripheral blood, taken in a trial of Ad26.COV2.S vaccine versus placebo. V gene TRBV4-1 combines with J gene TRBJ1-1; 8 positions agree with TRBD1. The TCR originated in a person between 18 and 60 years old who received the Ad26.COV2.S COVID-19 vaccine or a placebo. The CDR3 spells CASSPGTGLIEAFF. The CDR3 nucleotides are TGCGCCAGCAGCCCGGGGACAGGATTGATTGAAGCTTTCTTT.